This T cell receptor (beta chain) was recovered during a study of cytomegalovirus exposure and HLA in healthy donors. The primer mix had 60 Vbeta and 13 Jbeta primers. Clones were sequenced by immunoSEQ multiplex PCR, and TCRdb holds only the in-frame ones, with some missing. The profile shows about 180,000 clones, roughly 85% of them singletons. General study results and limits: Solely CMV serostatus was available to characterize immune exposure. A cluster of highly shared sequence variants was likely a sequencing artifact. It was approximately 150 TCR beta chains that were listed as cytomegalovirus-associated.

Concerning this clone: Its antigen remains unknown.

Germline V CDR1 and CDR2: SQVTM, ANQGSEA. CDR3 length equals 13 residues. Germline trimming cut 5 bases from V and 7 bases from J; bases unmatched to any gene: 5. The chain couples TRBV29-1 to TRBJ2-1; 10 nucleotides agree with TRBD2. Specimen: PBMCs. The sequence derives from a woman in her thirties or forties in good health and CMV-seronegative. The CDR3 DNA reads as TGCAGCGTTTCTAGCGGGGGATGGAATGAGCAGTTCTTC. Its protein is CSVSSGGWNEQFF.